This T cell receptor (beta chain) was documented in a study of glioma-infiltrating T cells after dendritic cell vaccination. Described time point: after dendritic cell vaccination, including at tumor progression/relapse. The length of the CDR3 is 14 residues. V lost 6 bases to trimming and J lost 1 base, with 10 bases between them. CDR1 and CDR2 from the germline V gene are SNHLY and FYNNEI. TCRdb keeps only in-frame clones here, not all; method: immunoSEQ multiplex PCR. The sample has 91,000 or so clones; 80% are singletons. This sequence was found in a human donor with glioblastoma. The rearrangement joins TRBV2 to TRBJ1-5, with D tentatively TRBD1 (5 bases). Source: blood, taken after dendritic cell vaccination. CDR3 nucleotides: TGTGCCAGCAGCAGCCCAGGGAGCAATCAGCCCCAGCATTTT. This encodes CASSSPGSNQPQHF. The full variable domain, rest sourced from reference TRBV2 and TRBJ1-5, is EPEVTQTPSHQVTQMGQEVILRCVPISNHLYFYWYRQILGQKVEFLVSFYNNEISEKSEIFDDQFSVERPDGSNFTLKIRSTKLEDSAMYFCASSSPGSNQPQHFGDGTRLSIL.